Below, 17 T cell receptor beta chains from the same sample are listed, as sequenced in a study of response to subunit inactivated influenza vaccine. TCRdb recomputed calls from the RT-PCR reads with MiXCR, one row per CDR3 protein. This sample has some 600,000 distinct CDR3 sequences; 14% occur once, and the top ten carry 6% to 9.5%. Sample: PBMCs from blood, taken 14 to 15 days before vaccination. The receptors were sampled from a man in his fifties or sixties who received an inactivated influenza vaccine.

This clonotype was seen a few times. This rearrangement joins TRBV29-1 to TRBJ2-7, with TRBD2 matching over 12 bases. V trimming: 4 bases; J trimming: 2 bases; junction bases outside the gene matches: 0. This CDR3 is 13 amino acids long. Germline loops: CDR1 SQVTM, CDR2 ANQGSEA. CDR3 DNA sequence: TGCAGCGTTGGACTAGCGGGAGCCTACGAGCAGTACTTC. Protein sequence: CSVGLAGAYEQYF.

This clonotype was observed a handful of times. The V call is TRBV11-2, the J call TRBJ2-7, with 11 positions matching TRBD2. The trim removed 0 bases at V and 9 bases at J, leaving 7 bases unmatched. The CDR3 contains 15 residues. The germline gives CDR1 SGHAT, CDR2 FQNNGV. The CDR3, as DNA: TGTGCCAGCAGCTTAGATCGGACTAGCGGGCGGGGGCAGTACTTC. The encoded protein is CASSLDRTSGRGQYF.

The genes are TRBV20-1 and TRBJ1-4; a possible D gene is TRBD1 (6 bases). V lost 4 bases, J lost 4 bases, and 10 bases lay in between. The length of the CDR3 is 13 residues. Germline CDR1 and CDR2: DFQATT and SNEGSKA (reference sequence). CDR3 nucleotide sequence: TGCAGTGCTAAAGGGGGAAATAATGAAAAACTGTTTTTT. The encoded protein is CSAKGGNNEKLFF.

J is TRBJ2-4 and V is TRBV23-1; D remains unclear. TRBV23-1 is filed as an ORF, its function uncertain. This CDR3 is 17 amino acids long. V lost 0 bases to trimming and J lost 0 bases, with 12 bases between them. The CDR3 coding sequence is TGCGCCAGCAGTCAATCGATGATAAGAAGAGCCAAAAACATTCAGTACTTC. Protein sequence: CASSQSMIRRAKNIQYF.

The V and J genes are TRBV5-1 and TRBJ2-7; a possible D gene is TRBD2 (6 bases). Germline assignment: CDR1 SGHRS and CDR2 YFSETQ. V lost 4 bases to trimming and J lost 4 bases, with 15 bases between them. The CDR3 sequence is 14 residues long. The DNA of the CDR3 is TGCGCCAGCAGCCCCGACCCAGGGAGGTACGAGCAGTACTTC. Translation gives CASSPDPGRYEQYF.

This clonotype was observed at least ten times. This chain links TRBV12-3 or TRBV12-4 with TRBJ2-2; 10 nucleotides align to TRBD2. J gave up 4 bases and V 6 bases, and 2 bases lay outside the gene matches. The CDR3 is 14 amino acids. The CDR3 sequence is CASRSSGGTGELFF. The DNA of the CDR3 is TGTGCCAGCAGGTCTAGCGGGGGCACCGGGGAGCTGTTTTTT.

This clonotype was observed a handful of times. This chain uses TRBV7-2 with TRBJ2-5; TRBD2 aligns across 7 bases. This CDR3 is 14 amino acids long. The junction had 7 bases not matched to a gene; V was cut back by 5 bases and J by 4 bases. CDR1 and CDR2 from the germline V gene are SGHTA and FQGNSA. CDR3 DNA: TGTGCCAGCAGCCTCCTGGGAGGGTCAGAGACCCAGTACTTC. It encodes CASSLLGGSETQYF.

The rearrangement joins TRBV7-2 to TRBJ1-5, with TRBD1 matching 7 bases. The CDR3 is made up of 12 amino acids. V trimming: 4 bases; J trimming: 7 bases; junction bases outside the gene matches: 1. Looked up from germline, CDR1 is SGHTA and CDR2 is FQGNSA. In nucleotides, the CDR3 is TGTGCCAGCAGCTACAGGGGACAGCCCCAGCATTTT. It codes for CASSYRGQPQHF.

In this sample, this clonotype turned up a few times. The chain carries TRBV12-3 or TRBV12-4 and TRBJ1-4; the D gene is possibly TRBD1 (5 bases). The CDR3 has 12 amino acids. Between the trimmed V and J ends, which lost 1 base and 14 bases, there was a span of 11 bases. The CDR3 here is CASSLVGRVLFF. DNA of the CDR3: TGTGCCAGCAGTTTAGTAGGCAGGGTGCTGTTTTTT.

This sequence joins TRBV20-1 and TRBJ2-5; D perhaps matches TRBD2 (5 bases). V was cut by 1 base and J by 2 bases, with 14 bases left in between. This CDR3 contains 15 residues. From germline, CDR1 is DFQATT and CDR2 SNEGSKA (reference sequence). CDR3 coding DNA: TGCAGTGCTAGAGTGACGGGCCCGGGGCAAGAGACCCAGTACTTC. Translating gives CSARVTGPGQETQYF.

In its sample, this clonotype was seen a few times. In DNA, the CDR3 is TGTGCCAGCAGTTTAAACACAGGATCCTCTGGGGCCAACGTCCTGACTTTC. It encodes CASSLNTGSSGANVLTF. The chain is built from TRBV12-3 or TRBV12-4 and TRBJ2-6, with a possible D match to TRBD1 (5 bases). The CDR3 has 17 amino acids. Trimming removed 2 bases from V and 0 bases from J, with 11 bases in between.

The genes are TRBV5-1 and TRBJ2-1, with D perhaps matching TRBD1 (5 bases). With 0 bases removed from V and 0 bases from J, the gap between germline ends came to 16 bases. Germline CDR1 SGHRS, CDR2 YFSETQ. This CDR3 has 18 residues. Written as DNA, the CDR3 is TGCGCCAGCAGCTTGGTTCCCTCAGGGTCGATCTCCTACAATGAGCAGTTCTTC. Translated: CASSLVPSGSISYNEQFF. Full variable domain (rest looked up from reference TRBV5-1 and TRBJ2-1): KAGVTQTPRYLIKTRGQQVTLSCSPISGHRSVSWYQQTPGQGLQFLFEYFSETQRNKGNFPGRFSGRQFSNSRSEMNVSTLELGDSALYLCASSLVPSGSISYNEQFFGPGTRLTVL.

This sequence joins TRBV5-1 and TRBJ2-2, with D tentatively TRBD2 (6 bases). V was cut by 1 base and J by 6 bases, with 13 bases left in between. CDR3 length equals 15 residues. Germline V gene sequence: CDR1 SGHRS, CDR2 YFSETQ. This chain's CDR3 is CASSLNSGVSGELFF. In DNA, the CDR3 is TGCGCCAGCAGCTTGAACTCGGGAGTCTCCGGGGAGCTGTTTTTT.

This clonotype was recorded a few times. The chain carries TRBV11-2 and TRBJ2-1; 11 nucleotides align to TRBD2. The germline V gene has CDR1 SGHAT and CDR2 FQNNGV. The V gene end was trimmed by 6 bases and the J gene end by 2 bases; junction bases not matched to a gene: 15. This CDR3 contains 19 residues. CDR3 DNA sequence: TGTGCCAGCAGGTTTCCTAGCGGGGGGCGCCGCGACGCCTACAATGAGCAGTTCTTC. Its protein is CASRFPSGGRRDAYNEQFF.

The CDR3 is CASFFLGRGNTEAFF. The CDR3 region has the DNA TGTGCCAGCTTCTTTCTGGGCAGGGGGAACACTGAAGCTTTCTTT. This chain connects TRBV28 to TRBJ1-1, with TRBD1 as a possible D gene (6 bases). This CDR3 contains 15 residues. V was cut by 8 bases and J by 1 base, with 17 bases left in between. Germline V gives CDR1 MDHEN, CDR2 SYDVKM.

The gene calls are TRBV6-1 and TRBJ2-7, with D perhaps TRBD2 (6 bases). From germline, CDR1 is MNHNS and CDR2 SASEGT. The CDR3 length is 13 residues. V was shortened by 6 bases and J by 7 bases, with 16 bases between the two germline ends. CDR3 sequence: CASSARRGREQYF. In DNA form, the CDR3 reads TGTGCCAGCAGCGCGCGACGGGGGAGGGAGCAGTACTTC.

This chain connects TRBV19 to TRBJ2-3, with D perhaps given as TRBD1 or TRBD2 (5 bases each). Germline assignment: CDR1 LNHDA and CDR2 SQIVND (reference sequence). The CDR3 runs 14 residues. V lost 7 bases, J lost 1 base, and 12 bases lay in between. CDR3 amino acids: CASTTGPGTDTQYF. For the CDR3, the DNA is TGTGCCAGTACCACGGGACCCGGCACAGATACGCAGTATTTT.